This entry lists 14 T cell receptor beta chains sequenced from one sample in a study of PD-L1 blockade in urothelial cancer. The repertoire was sequenced with immunoSEQ multiplex PCR; TCRdb's copy has only in-frame clones and lacks some. The sample includes about 50,000 clones, under 85% of them seen just once. Time point given: peripheral blood 6 weeks after treatment start. The sample was PBMCs, taken around atezolizumab (anti-PD-L1) treatment. The receptor source for this set is a man over 45 with urothelial cancer.

The chain links TRBV5-6 to TRBJ2-5; D is perhaps TRBD2 (5 bases). CDR1 and CDR2 (germline): SGHDT, YYEEEE. The CDR3 covers 14 residues. Between the trimmed V and J ends, which lost 0 bases and 5 bases, there was a span of 11 bases. CDR3 loop: CASSLGVGEETQYF. CDR3 nucleotides: TGTGCCAGCAGCTTGGGCGTCGGGGAGGAGACCCAGTACTTC.

The V and J genes are TRBV4-3 and TRBJ1-2, with D possibly being TRBD1 (6 bases). The CDR3 consists of 16 residues. In germline, CDR1 is LGHNA, CDR2 YSLEER. Trimming removed 2 bases from V and 0 bases from J, with 13 bases in between. The CDR3 spells CASSQSQGPANYGYTF. As DNA, the CDR3 is TGCGCCAGCAGCCAATCACAGGGCCCCGCTAACTATGGCTACACCTTC.

This chain links TRBV5-1 with TRBJ2-1; 8 bases are shared with TRBD2. The V and J ends lost 1 base and 0 bases, in that order; junction bases with no gene match: 0. CDR3 length: 15 residues. The germline gives CDR1 SGHRS, CDR2 YFSETQ. The CDR3, as DNA: TGCGCCAGCAGCTTGAGCGGGAGCTCCTACAATGAGCAGTTCTTC. Translation: CASSLSGSSYNEQFF.

The chain links TRBV30 to TRBJ1-5; TRBD1 matches 7 bases. Trimming cost V 5 bases and J 7 bases; bases outside gene matches: 11. There are 14 residues in the CDR3. The germline V gene has CDR1 GTSNPN and CDR2 SVGIG (reference sequence). The DNA of the CDR3 is TGTGCCTGGGGAACAGGGGCTCCGGGGCAGCCCCAGCATTTT. Translated: CAWGTGAPGQPQHF.

This sequence joins TRBV4-1 and TRBJ1-5; 8 nucleotides match TRBD1. The ends lost 0 bases at V and 5 bases at J; junction bases unmatched: 9. The CDR3 length is 17 residues. Germline V lookup: CDR1 MGHRA, CDR2 YSYEKL. The CDR3 protein is CASSQEADREWDQPQHF. CDR3 bases: TGCGCCAGCAGCCAAGAGGCGGACAGGGAGTGGGATCAGCCCCAGCATTTT.

The chain carries TRBV27 and TRBJ2-1; D possibly corresponds to TRBD2 (5 bases). Germline lookup yields CDR1 MNHEY and CDR2 SMNVEV (reference sequence). Between the trimmed V and J ends, which lost 1 base and 8 bases, there was a span of 24 bases. The length of the CDR3 is 18 residues. The CDR3 here is CASSLYPHESGSSDEQFF. The CDR3 coding sequence is TGTGCCAGCAGTTTATATCCCCACGAGAGCGGTTCGAGCGATGAGCAGTTCTTC.

The V gene is TRBV7-2, the J gene TRBJ1-1, with 10 bases identical to TRBD1. The CDR3 loop spans 15 amino acids. The ends lost 5 bases at V and 5 bases at J; junction bases unmatched: 8. Germline-derived CDR1 and CDR2 are SGHTA and FQGNSA. The CDR3 DNA reads as TGTGCCAGCAGCCAGAGCGGACAGGGGGGGACTGAAGCTTTCTTT. It yields the protein CASSQSGQGGTEAFF.

This chain joins TRBV6-1 and TRBJ1-2, with no clear D. The CDR3 runs to 13 residues. CDR1 and CDR2 (germline): MNHNS, SASEGT. V was shortened by 5 bases and J by 3 bases, with 10 bases between the two germline ends. CDR3 DNA: TGTGCCAGCAGTAAAAGCGCTGACTATGGCTACACCTTC. This encodes CASSKSADYGYTF.

The chain links TRBV5-1 to TRBJ1-3; D not resolved. This CDR3 is 14 amino acids long. Between the trimmed V and J ends, which lost 7 bases and 0 bases, there was a span of 11 bases. Germline loops: CDR1 SGHRS, CDR2 YFSETQ. In nucleotides, the CDR3 is TGCGCCAGCTCACCGGAGGTCTCTGGAAACACCATATATTTT. It specifies CASSPEVSGNTIYF.

The V call is TRBV9, the J call TRBJ1-4, with 9 bases matching TRBD1. The germline V gene has CDR1 SGDLS and CDR2 YYNGEE. With V trimmed by 4 bases and J by 6 bases, 10 bases remained unmatched. The CDR3 runs 16 residues. CDR3 sequence (DNA): TGTGCCAGCAGCTCGGGGACAGGGAAAGGGTATGAAAAACTGTTTTTT. This gives the protein CASSSGTGKGYEKLFF. The complete variable domain, with remaining parts taken from reference TRBV9 and TRBJ1-4, reads DSGVTQTPKHLITATGQRVTLRCSPRSGDLSVYWYQQSLDQGLQFLIQYYNGEERAKGNILERFSAQQFPDLHSELNLSSLELGDSALYFCASSSGTGKGYEKLFFGSGTQLSVL.

The V call is TRBV30, the J call TRBJ1-6, with D perhaps TRBD1 (5 bases). The CDR3 covers 16 residues. V was clipped by 2 bases and J by 5 bases, with 16 bases between them. Germline-derived CDR1 and CDR2 are GTSNPN and SVGIG (reference sequence). The chain's CDR3 is CAWSTTGGGNNSPLHF. The CDR3 region has the DNA TGTGCCTGGAGTACGACCGGGGGGGGTAATAATTCACCCCTCCACTTT.

The chain has TRBV9 and TRBJ1-6, with D tentatively TRBD1 (5 bases). CDR1 is SGDLS and CDR2 is YYNGEE in the germline V gene. This CDR3 region has 19 residues. V was cut by 4 bases and J by 0 bases, with 20 bases left in between. In nucleotides, the CDR3 is TGTGCCAGCAGCCCCTCTCCCAGGGTATTTGGCTCCTATAATTCACCCCTCCACTTT. It specifies CASSPSPRVFGSYNSPLHF.

CDR3 sequence reads: CASSDRGNTEAFF. As DNA, the CDR3 is TGTGCCAGCAGCGACAGGGGGAACACTGAAGCTTTCTTT. This chain links TRBV6-6 with TRBJ1-1, with TRBD1 matching 8 bases. The CDR3 is 13 amino acids. Trimming removed 6 bases from V and 1 base from J; junction bases left unmatched: 1. Per the germline V gene, CDR1 is MNHNY and CDR2 is SVGAGI (reference sequence).

The chain joins TRBV10-3 to TRBJ1-5; D uncertain. The germline V gene encodes CDR1 ENHRY and CDR2 SYGVKD. The CDR3 is made up of 14 amino acids. Trimming pared 0 bases from V and 4 bases from J, leaving 7 bases between. CDR3 residues: CAISESSGNQPQHF. CDR3 DNA: TGTGCCATCAGTGAGTCCTCGGGGAATCAGCCCCAGCATTTT.